This T cell receptor (beta chain) originates from a study of CD8+CD57+ T cells in acquired aplastic anemia. The CDR3 has 10 residues. V lost 7 bases and J lost 6, with 9 bases in between. Germline CDR1 reads SQVTM; CDR2 reads ANQGSEA. Genomic DNA acted as the template from which TCR beta VDJ combination and CDR3 sequence profiling were carried out. One entry per CDR3 protein results from TCRdb running MiXCR on the reads. The repertoire holds more than 45,000 distinct CDR3 sequences, with just over 55% as singletons. All sequencing subjects had displayed CD8+CD57+ cell expansion on flow cytometry. This receptor was taken from a human donor with aplastic anemia. Sequencing was carried out using sorted CD4+, CD8+, or CD8+CD57+ T cells (not recorded which) from PBMCs. The chain has TRBV29-1 and TRBJ1-2; TRBD1 is a possible D gene (6 bases). CDR3 nucleotide sequence: TGCAGCGCCAGGGACAATGGCTACACCTTC. Translating it yields CSARDNGYTF.